This entry lists 21 T cell receptor beta chains sequenced from one sample in a study of blood T cell repertoires in COVID-19. The protocol was immunoSEQ multiplex PCR, while the TCRdb copy is restricted to in-frame clones and leaves out a portion. The data contain about 330,000 clones, approximately 88% of them seen just once; the ten biggest clones take up about 5%. Sequencing input: PBMCs or T cells enriched from blood (not recorded which). Receptor source: a man between 25 and 39 years old who had recovered from COVID-19.

The chain employs TRBV7-2 and TRBJ1-4; D is perhaps TRBD1 (5 bases). Deletions cut 5 bases from V and 6 bases from J, with 16 bases between. CDR3 length equals 15 residues. Germline lookup yields CDR1 SGHTA and CDR2 FQGNSA. The CDR3, as DNA: TGTGCCAGCAGCCTCCCTGGGGCCACGGATGAAAAACTGTTTTTT. Amino acid sequence: CASSLPGATDEKLFF.

CDR3 in amino acids: CASSLGTEGTIYF. The CDR3 DNA reads as TGTGCCAGCAGCTTAGGGACAGAAGGGACCATATATTTT. The rearrangement uses TRBV7-9 and TRBJ1-3, with D possibly matching TRBD1 (6 bases). Germline V gene sequence: CDR1 SEHNR, CDR2 FQNEAQ (reference sequence). V was pared by 1 base and J by 10 bases, with 11 bases between. The CDR3 is 13 residues long.

The chain links TRBV12-3 or TRBV12-4 to TRBJ1-5; D remains unclear. This CDR3 region has 13 residues. V was trimmed by 3 bases and J by 0 bases, leaving 3 bases between them. This CDR3 is CASSFYSNQPQHF. The DNA of the CDR3 is TGTGCCAGCAGTTTTTATAGCAATCAGCCCCAGCATTTT.

This clone came up a few times. V and J are TRBV5-1 and TRBJ2-7; the D is unclear. V gave up 0 bases and J gave up 4 bases, with 11 bases separating them. This CDR3 contains 14 residues. Germline loops: CDR1 SGHRS, CDR2 YFSETQ. This chain's CDR3 is CASSLAQYGYEQYF. CDR3 DNA sequence: TGCGCCAGCAGCTTGGCACAGTATGGGTACGAGCAGTACTTC.

The chain joins TRBV2 to TRBJ2-5, with 14 bases that match TRBD2. This CDR3 comprises 17 residues. Germline CDR1 and CDR2: SNHLY and FYNNEI. Losses at the gene ends were 6 bases for V and 1 base for J; bases not matched to a gene: 7. CDR3 sequence: CASSGTSGGHPQETQYF. The CDR3 coding sequence is TGTGCCAGCAGCGGGACTAGCGGGGGTCACCCCCAAGAGACCCAGTACTTC.

The chain carries TRBV9 and TRBJ2-1; a weak D match, TRBD1 (5 bases). V lost 0 bases to trimming and J lost 6 bases, with 19 bases between them. Germline CDR1 SGDLS, CDR2 YYNGEE. The CDR3 covers 17 residues. CDR3 coding DNA: TGTGCCAGCAGCGTAGATCTTGGACACACCGAAGGCAATGAGCAGTTCTTC. This gives the protein CASSVDLGHTEGNEQFF.

This chain connects TRBV7-9 to TRBJ2-3, with TRBD2 identical over 11 bases. Trimming removed 4 bases from V and 3 bases from J; junction bases left unmatched: 6. The germline CDR1 and CDR2 sequences are SEHNR and FQNEAQ (reference sequence). The CDR3 covers 16 residues. CDR3 residues: CASSSIAGGRTDTQYF. CDR3 bases: TGTGCCAGCAGCTCTATAGCGGGGGGGAGGACAGATACGCAGTATTTT.

The CDR3 here is CASSNTWTGDSPLHF. The CDR3 DNA reads as TGTGCCAGCAGCAACACTTGGACAGGAGATTCACCCCTCCACTTT. The J gene is TRBJ1-6, the V gene TRBV5-8; TRBD1 aligns across 7 bases. Looked up from germline, CDR1 is SGHTS and CDR2 is YDEGEE. The CDR3 loop spans 15 amino acids. The V segment lost 4 bases and the J segment 8 bases; nucleotides outside the gene matches: 9.

The chain links TRBV4-1 to TRBJ1-1; TRBD1 is a possible D gene (6 bases). The germline CDR1 and CDR2 sequences are MGHRA and YSYEKL. This CDR3 is built from 15 residues. Trimming pared 3 bases from V and 1 base from J, leaving 12 bases between. The CDR3 sequence is CASSHPLQGNTEAFF. DNA for the CDR3: TGCGCCAGCAGCCATCCATTACAGGGGAACACTGAAGCTTTCTTT.

This chain links TRBV5-1 with TRBJ2-3; possibly TRBD2 for D (6 bases). The V gene lost 5 bases and the J gene lost 1 base, with 11 bases spanning the gap. The CDR3 runs to 14 residues. CDR1 SGHRS and CDR2 YFSETQ come from the germline V gene. The CDR3 sequence is CASSRPGGTDTQYF. The CDR3 bases are TGCGCCAGCAGTCGGCCGGGGGGCACAGATACGCAGTATTTT.

This chain uses TRBV7-9 with TRBJ2-1; 8 nucleotides align to TRBD2. CDR1 and CDR2 (germline): SEHNR, FQNEAQ (reference sequence). The CDR3 is 15 amino acids. V shed 5 bases and J 7 bases; nucleotides not matched to a gene: 10. CDR3 loop: CASSRSGGRRNEQFF. In DNA, the CDR3 is TGTGCCAGCAGCCGATCGGGGGGGCGTCGAAATGAGCAGTTCTTC. Variable domain in full (rest from reference TRBV7-9 and TRBJ2-1): DTGVSQNPRHKITKRGQNVTFRCDPISEHNRLYWYRQTLGQGPEFLTYFQNEAQLEKSRLLSDRFSAERPKGSFSTLEIQRTEQGDSAMYLCASSRSGGRRNEQFFGPGTRLTVL.

The V and J genes are TRBV2 and TRBJ2-5, with 9 bases fitting TRBD2. V shed 4 bases and J 1 base; nucleotides not matched to a gene: 7. CDR1 SNHLY and CDR2 FYNNEI come from the germline V gene. CDR3 length: 16 residues. The CDR3 spells CASSGGVAGAQETQYF. CDR3 coding DNA: TGTGCCAGCAGTGGAGGTGTAGCGGGAGCCCAAGAGACCCAGTACTTC.

This clone was seen just once. The sample contains more than one DNA sequence encoding this CDR3. This chain connects TRBV5-1 to TRBJ2-7; D is unclear. V lost 1 base and J 4 bases, leaving 9 bases between the germline ends. The CDR3 sequence is 13 residues long. CDR1 and CDR2 (germline): SGHRS, YFSETQ. The DNA of the CDR3 is TGCGCCAGCAGCTTGAGTAGTAGTTACGAGCAGTACTTC. This translates into CASSLSSSYEQYF.

This chain uses TRBV11-2 with TRBJ1-1; D not resolved. The CDR3 totals 15 residues. V was clipped by 3 bases and J by 0 bases, with 11 bases between them. The germline CDR1 and CDR2 sequences are SGHAT and FQNNGV. CDR3 sequence (DNA): TGTGCCAGCAGCTTTAGCGGCCAGCTGAACACTGAAGCTTTCTTT. Protein product: CASSFSGQLNTEAFF.

The rearrangement joins TRBV4-2 to TRBJ2-5; no firm D call. The CDR3 totals 14 residues. CDR1 LGHNA and CDR2 YNFKEQ come from the germline V gene. The germline V and J ends were trimmed by 0 bases and 2 bases, with 7 bases remaining between them. CDR3 loop: CASSQDWAQETQYF. CDR3 DNA sequence: TGTGCCAGCAGCCAAGATTGGGCTCAAGAGACCCAGTACTTC.

This rearrangement joins TRBV3-1 (or the pseudogene TRBV3-2) to TRBJ1-2; D ambiguous. With 4 bases removed from V and 1 base from J, the gap between germline ends came to 13 bases. In germline, CDR1 is LGHDT, CDR2 YNNKEL (reference sequence). This CDR3 spans 15 amino acids. The CDR3 sequence is CASSPGKGFNYGYTF. The DNA of the CDR3 is TGTGCCAGCAGCCCCGGGAAGGGATTTAACTATGGCTACACCTTC.

The gene calls are TRBV19 and TRBJ2-1, with D possibly being TRBD1 (6 bases). Germline loops: CDR1 LNHDA, CDR2 SQIVND (reference sequence). Trimming cost V 3 bases and J 11 bases, with 11 bases left between them. CDR3 length equals 12 residues. The CDR3 loop is CASSMQGQKQFF. CDR3 nucleotide sequence: TGTGCCAGTAGTATGCAAGGACAGAAGCAGTTCTTC.

The chain recombines TRBV7-2 with TRBJ1-3, with TRBD1 matching over 8 bases. Germline loops: CDR1 SGHTA, CDR2 FQGNSA. V lost 5 bases to trimming and J lost 0 bases; unmatched junction nucleotides: 9. This CDR3 contains 17 residues. CDR3 amino acids: CASSQDRVPLSGNTIYF. In DNA, the CDR3 is TGTGCCAGCAGCCAGGACAGGGTTCCACTCTCTGGAAACACCATATATTTT.

V usage is TRBV3-1 (or the pseudogene TRBV3-2) and J usage is TRBJ2-3, with 7 positions matching TRBD2. The CDR3 covers 15 residues. Germline loops: CDR1 LGHDT, CDR2 YNNKEL (reference sequence). V shed 6 bases and J 3 bases; nucleotides not matched to a gene: 9. The CDR3 region is CASSLRDYSTDTQYF. The CDR3 DNA sequence: TGTGCCAGCAGTCTTCGGGACTATTCGACAGATACGCAGTATTTT.

This chain uses TRBV10-3 with TRBJ2-2; TRBD1 matches 9 bases. With 5 bases clipped from V and 5 bases from J, the junction kept 3 bases outside the gene matches. CDR3 length: 14 residues. Germline loops: CDR1 ENHRY, CDR2 SYGVKD. The CDR3 region is CAISHGTGTGELFF. CDR3 coding DNA: TGTGCCATCAGTCACGGGACAGGGACCGGGGAGCTGTTTTTT.

This rearrangement joins TRBV7-8 to TRBJ2-3, with a weak D call TRBD1 (5 bases). CDR1 is SGHVS, CDR2 FQNEAQ, per germline. V was cut by 1 base and J by 3 bases, with 20 bases left in between. This CDR3 spans 18 amino acids. CDR3 loop: CASSLGRLDTRWTDTQYF. The CDR3 bases are TGTGCCAGCAGCTTAGGACGGTTGGACACCCGGTGGACAGATACGCAGTATTTT. Full variable domain (outside the CDR3, taken from reference TRBV7-8 and TRBJ2-3): GAGVSQSPRYKVAKRGQDVALRCDPISGHVSLFWYQQALGQGPEFLTYFQNEAQLDKSGLPSDRFFAERPEGSVSTLKIQRTQQEDSAVYLCASSLGRLDTRWTDTQYFGPGTRLTVL.